This T cell receptor (beta chain) was documented in a study of blood T cell repertoires in COVID-19. The overall study: The analysed material was cDNA or gDNA that came from T cells, B-cell-depleted T cells, or PBMCs.

Libraries were prepared by immunoSEQ multiplex PCR; TCRdb keeps only in-frame clonotypes and omits some of them. The table includes about 88,000 clones, about 90% detected once. Germline assignment: CDR1 MDHEN and CDR2 SYDVKM. This CDR3 contains 17 residues. Losses at the gene ends were 4 bases for V and 2 bases for J; bases not matched to a gene: 6. This clone was recorded once. The rearrangement uses TRBV28 and TRBJ2-7; 15 bases map to TRBD2. The TCR originated in a man between 18 and 35 years old with COVID-19, enrolled during active disease. Sequencing was done on a sample of peripheral blood. The CDR3 coding sequence is TGTGCCAGCAGTTGGGGGACTAGCGGGAGGTCCACCTACGAGCAGTACTTC. It is translated as CASSWGTSGRSTYEQYF.